This TCR beta chain was documented in a study of cytomegalovirus exposure and HLA in healthy donors. Study as a whole: In an early release, HLA-typed donors contributed 75 million to 85 million unique TCR sequences. Overall study findings and caveats: TCR beta V- and J-gene trimming was later associated with a missense DCLRE1C variant.

To note about this clone: As yet, its antigen is unknown. This CDR3 is also generated by other DNA sequences in the sample.

Amplification used 60 Vbeta primers and 13 Jbeta primers. Assay: immunoSEQ multiplex PCR; the TCRdb copy retains only in-frame clones and omits some. This sample has more than 95,000 clones, with around 74% found just once. Trimming left V 5 bases short and J 5 bases short, with 18 bases between. CDR1 is SGHVS, CDR2 FQNEAQ, per germline. CDR3 size: 15 residues. Despite likely unrecorded immune exposures, the donors were nominally healthy at the time of sampling. The material sequenced was PBMCs. This clonotype was sampled from a woman between 45 and 65 years old in good health and CMV-seropositive. The chain employs TRBV7-8 and TRBJ2-5; D perhaps matches TRBD2 (5 bases). The CDR3 spells CASSSPDYPGETQYF. The DNA of the CDR3 is TGTGCCAGCAGCAGCCCCGACTATCCCGGGGAGACCCAGTACTTC. The complete variable domain, with remaining parts taken from reference TRBV7-8 and TRBJ2-5, reads GAGVSQSPRYKVAKRGQDVALRCDPISGHVSLFWYQQALGQGPEFLTYFQNEAQLDKSGLPSDRFFAERPEGSVSTLKIQRTQQEDSAVYLCASSSPDYPGETQYFGPGTRLLVL.